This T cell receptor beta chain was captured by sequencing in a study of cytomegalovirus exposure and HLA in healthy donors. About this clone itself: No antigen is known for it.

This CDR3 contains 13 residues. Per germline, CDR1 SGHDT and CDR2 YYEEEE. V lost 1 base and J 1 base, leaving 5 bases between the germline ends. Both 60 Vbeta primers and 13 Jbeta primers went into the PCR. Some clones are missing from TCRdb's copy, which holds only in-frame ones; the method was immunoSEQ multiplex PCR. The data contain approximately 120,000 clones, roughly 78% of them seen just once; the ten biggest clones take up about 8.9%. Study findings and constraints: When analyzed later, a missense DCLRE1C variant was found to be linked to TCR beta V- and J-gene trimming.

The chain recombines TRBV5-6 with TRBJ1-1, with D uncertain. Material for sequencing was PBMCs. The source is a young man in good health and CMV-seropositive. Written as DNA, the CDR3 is TGTGCCAGCAGCTTGCTATCGAACACTGAAGCTTTCTTT. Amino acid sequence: CASSLLSNTEAFF. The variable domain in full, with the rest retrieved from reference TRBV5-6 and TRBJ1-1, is DAGVTQSPTHLIKTRGQQVTLRCSPKSGHDTVSWYQQALGQGPQFIFQYYEEEERQRGNFPDRFSGHQFPNYSSELNVNALLLGDSALYLCASSLLSNTEAFFGQGTRLTVV.